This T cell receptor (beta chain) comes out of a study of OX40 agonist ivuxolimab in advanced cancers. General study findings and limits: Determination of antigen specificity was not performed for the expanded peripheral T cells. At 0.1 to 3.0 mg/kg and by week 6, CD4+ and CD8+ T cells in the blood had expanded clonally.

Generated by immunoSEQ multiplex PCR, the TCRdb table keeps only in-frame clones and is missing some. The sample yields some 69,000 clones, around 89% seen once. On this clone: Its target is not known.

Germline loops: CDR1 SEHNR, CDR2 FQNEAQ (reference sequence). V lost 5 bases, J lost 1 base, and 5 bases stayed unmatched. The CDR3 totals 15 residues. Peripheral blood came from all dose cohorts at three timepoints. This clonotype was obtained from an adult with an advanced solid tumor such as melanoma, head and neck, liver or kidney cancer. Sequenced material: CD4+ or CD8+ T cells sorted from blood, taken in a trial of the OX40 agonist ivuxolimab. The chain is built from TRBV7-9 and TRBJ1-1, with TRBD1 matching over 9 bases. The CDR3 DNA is TGTGCCAGCAGCACGGCGGGACAGGGGAACACTGAAGCTTTCTTT. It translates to CASSTAGQGNTEAFF.